This T cell receptor (beta chain) was found in a study of control samples from healthy donors and cancer patients. TCRdb keeps only in-frame clones here, not all; method: immunoSEQ multiplex PCR. Here the sample spans 100,000 to 150,000 clones, more than 80% being singletons. CDR1 is SGHRS and CDR2 is YFSETQ in the germline V gene. The CDR3 runs to 14 residues. V lost 0 bases and J 3 bases, leaving 9 bases between the germline ends. Sequencing was carried out using blood. The chain is built from TRBV5-1 and TRBJ1-1; D is unresolved. The receptor comes from a man between 35 and 55 years old in good health. The CDR3 loop is CASSLASLDTEAFF. CDR3 sequence (DNA): TGCGCCAGCAGCTTGGCCTCGCTTGACACTGAAGCTTTCTTT. Together with reference TRBV5-1 and TRBJ1-1, the CDR3 gives the full variable domain: KAGVTQTPRYLIKTRGQQVTLSCSPISGHRSVSWYQQTPGQGLQFLFEYFSETQRNKGNFPGRFSGRQFSNSRSEMNVSTLELGDSALYLCASSLASLDTEAFFGQGTRLTVV.